Below are 23 T cell receptor beta chains sequenced from a single sample in a study of blood T cell repertoires in COVID-19. The assay was immunoSEQ multiplex PCR, and TCRdb's table has in-frame clones only and misses some. In the table there are hundreds of thousands of clones, roughly 89% of which are singletons. Specimen: peripheral blood. Receptor source: a man aged 60 to 69 who had recovered from COVID-19.

The chain couples TRBV4-2 to TRBJ1-3; D remains unclear. CDR3 size: 14 residues. Trimming stripped 0 bases from V and 13 bases from J, with 16 bases between. The germline CDR1 and CDR2 sequences are LGHNA and YNFKEQ. CDR3 sequence (DNA): TGTGCCAGCAGCCAAGAGCTCGAGCGCACCTCGATATATTTT. Translated: CASSQELERTSIYF.

This chain joins TRBV2 and TRBJ2-3, with 8 bases matching TRBD1. With 5 bases clipped from V and 8 bases from J, the junction kept 12 bases outside the gene matches. The CDR3 loop spans 15 amino acids. Per the germline V gene, CDR1 is SNHLY and CDR2 is FYNNEI. This chain's CDR3 is CASSSRTGPDGTQYF. The CDR3 DNA reads as TGTGCCAGCAGTAGTCGGACAGGGCCCGATGGTACGCAGTATTTT.

The rearrangement uses TRBV14 and TRBJ1-1; 10 bases map to TRBD1. The V gene's germline CDR1 is SGHDN and CDR2 FVKESK. The CDR3 has 16 amino acids. Germline trimming cut 4 bases from V and 0 bases from J; bases unmatched to any gene: 5. In nucleotides, the CDR3 is TGTGCCAGCAGCCGCCCGGGACAGGGGCTGAACACTGAAGCTTTCTTT. This gives the protein CASSRPGQGLNTEAFF.

The CDR3 DNA sequence: TGTGCCAGTATCACTGGAGCAAGCTACACCGGGGAGCTGTTTTTT. Its translation: CASITGASYTGELFF. The chain employs TRBV19 and TRBJ2-2; D is unclear. The V and J ends lost 7 bases and 3 bases respectively, with 15 bases between them. CDR1 is LNHDA and CDR2 is SQIVND in the germline V gene (reference sequence). CDR3 length: 15 amino acids.

The chain combines TRBV6-5 with TRBJ2-2, with 13 bases identical to TRBD2. Per the germline V gene, CDR1 is MNHEY and CDR2 is SVGAGI. With 8 bases clipped from V and 7 bases from J, the junction kept 7 bases outside the gene matches. The CDR3 length is 15 residues. The CDR3: CASVTSGRGDGELFF. In nucleotides, the CDR3 is TGTGCCAGCGTTACTAGCGGGAGGGGCGACGGGGAGCTGTTTTTT.

The chain is built from TRBV14 and TRBJ2-7, with a tentative D call TRBD2 (5 bases). V lost 4 bases, J lost 3 bases, and 16 bases lay in between. The CDR3 loop spans 15 amino acids. Germline V lookup: CDR1 SGHDN, CDR2 FVKESK. CDR3 amino acids: CASSLLGSRDYEQYF. In nucleotides, the CDR3 is TGTGCCAGCAGCCTCTTGGGGTCTCGGGACTACGAGCAGTACTTC.

The gene calls are TRBV5-1 and TRBJ2-3; 9 bases are a match to TRBD1. The V gene's germline CDR1 is SGHRS and CDR2 YFSETQ. CDR3 length equals 16 residues. Germline trimming cut 0 bases from V and 3 bases from J; bases unmatched to any gene: 5. CDR3 in amino acids: CASSLAGQGRTDTQYF. The CDR3 region has the DNA TGCGCCAGCAGCTTGGCCGGACAGGGGAGGACAGATACGCAGTATTTT.

V and J are TRBV24-1 and TRBJ1-4; D call uncertain. The length of the CDR3 is 14 residues. V lost 3 bases, J lost 8 bases, and 12 bases lay in between. Germline CDR1 reads KGHDR; CDR2 reads SFDVKD. Written as DNA, the CDR3 is TGTGCCACCAGTGATCCGACGGGTGGCGAAAAACTGTTTTTT. Encoded protein: CATSDPTGGEKLFF.

The chain carries TRBV5-8 and TRBJ2-3; the D gene is possibly TRBD2 (6 bases). Trimming cost V 0 bases and J 10 bases, with 9 bases left between them. This CDR3 region has 12 residues. Per the germline V gene, CDR1 is SGHTS and CDR2 is YDEGEE. In nucleotides, the CDR3 is TGTGCCAGCAGCTTGGTAAGGGAGGCGCAGTATTTT. Protein product: CASSLVREAQYF. The whole variable domain, filled in from reference TRBV5-8 and TRBJ2-3, reads EAGVTQSPTHLIKTRGQQATLRCSPISGHTSVYWYQQALGLGLQFLLWYDEGEERNRGNFPPRFSGRQFPNYSSELNVNALELEDSALYLCASSLVREAQYFGPGTRLTVL.

The rearrangement joins TRBV6-6 to TRBJ1-3, with D possibly TRBD1 on 5 matching bases. CDR1 is MNHNY and CDR2 is SVGAGI in the germline V gene (reference sequence). CDR3 length: 14 amino acids. The germline V and J ends were trimmed by 2 bases and 4 bases, with 9 bases remaining between them. CDR3 in DNA: TGTGCCAGCAGTTACGGCGGGGCGGGAAACACCATATATTTT. Translating gives CASSYGGAGNTIYF.

The chain carries TRBV6-5 and TRBJ2-5; TRBD2 is a possible D gene (5 bases). Germline values: CDR1 MNHEY, CDR2 SVGAGI. Trimming shortened V by 6 bases and J by 0 bases, and 14 bases separated the two germline ends. The CDR3 has 15 amino acids. CDR3 sequence (DNA): TGTGCCAGCAGGCCAAGACCGGGATACCAAGAGACCCAGTACTTC. This translates into CASRPRPGYQETQYF.

This chain links TRBV4-2 with TRBJ1-6; D remains ambiguous. This CDR3 comprises 13 residues. The V end lost 11 bases, the J end lost 7 bases, and 15 bases lay between the germline ends. Germline values: CDR1 LGHNA, CDR2 YNFKEQ. The CDR3 bases are TGTGCCGGGCAGGCCGGCCCGAATTCACCCCTCCACTTT. Translating it yields CAGQAGPNSPLHF.

This clone has a single count. V and J are TRBV5-1 and TRBJ1-6; 7 nucleotides line up with TRBD1. The CDR3 runs to 14 residues. V dropped 4 bases and J dropped 6; count of bases not matched to a gene: 4. Per the germline V gene, CDR1 is SGHRS and CDR2 is YFSETQ. The CDR3 DNA reads TGCGCCAGCAGCCCGGGACAGATTAATTCACCCCTCCACTTT. Its protein is CASSPGQINSPLHF.

With regard to this clone: This same CDR3 is encoded by further DNA sequences in the sample. This chain connects TRBV6-5 to TRBJ1-1; unclear D gene. Germline V gives CDR1 MNHEY, CDR2 SVGAGI. V lost 5 bases to trimming and J lost 1 base, with 5 bases between them. The CDR3 runs 12 residues. This CDR3 is CASSRGNTEAFF. CDR3 DNA sequence: TGTGCCAGCAGTCGAGGGAACACTGAAGCTTTCTTT.

The chain links TRBV24-1 to TRBJ2-1, with TRBD2 matching 12 bases. Germline trimming cut 3 bases from V and 6 bases from J; bases unmatched to any gene: 8. The CDR3 sequence is 17 residues long. The germline V gene encodes CDR1 KGHDR and CDR2 SFDVKD. CDR3 residues: CATSDVETSGRPNEQFF. CDR3 DNA: TGTGCCACCAGTGATGTGGAGACTAGCGGGAGACCCAATGAGCAGTTCTTC.

This clone was detected only once. V usage is TRBV10-2 and J usage is TRBJ2-2, with TRBD2 identical over 8 bases. CDR1 is WSHSY and CDR2 is SAAADI in the germline V gene. V lost 8 bases to trimming and J lost 4 bases; unmatched junction nucleotides: 12. There are 16 residues in the CDR3. CDR3 in DNA: TGCGCCAGCCGGGGAGCGGGGGCCGGAGGCACCGGGGAGCTGTTTTTT. Protein sequence: CASRGAGAGGTGELFF.

This clone has only one observation. The chain employs TRBV6-6 and TRBJ2-7; D is unresolved. V was clipped by 4 bases and J by 3 bases, with 4 bases between them. Germline CDR1 is MNHNY and CDR2 is SVGAGI (reference sequence). The CDR3 is 11 residues long. The CDR3 region is CASSFSYEQYF. DNA for the CDR3: TGTGCCAGCAGTTTTAGCTACGAGCAGTACTTC.

The chain recombines TRBV12-3 or TRBV12-4 with TRBJ2-5; D unclear. The length of the CDR3 is 12 residues. Trimming took 3 bases from V and 7 from J, leaving 9 bases between them. The CDR3 spells CASSFPPGTQYF. The CDR3 DNA reads as TGTGCCAGCAGTTTCCCTCCCGGGACCCAGTACTTC.

The V gene is TRBV5-6, the J gene TRBJ1-5; D is possibly TRBD1 (6 bases). Germline-derived CDR1 and CDR2 are SGHDT and YYEEEE. The CDR3 spans 14 residues. Trimming removed 0 bases at V and 2 bases at J, with 6 bases between. For the CDR3, the DNA is TGTGCCAGCAGCTTGGCAGGGGGCAATCAGCCCCAGCATTTT. It yields the protein CASSLAGGNQPQHF.

Details on this clone: Germline and junction disagree at one end, which may indicate a read error. DNA for the CDR3: TGTGCCAGCAGCTTAGATTGGTCTAGCGGTTTGGTGGTCTTC. Protein product: CASSLDWSSGLVVF. The V gene is TRBV11-2, the J gene TRBJ2-1; 7 positions agree with TRBD2. The length of the CDR3 is 14 residues. The germline V gene encodes CDR1 SGHAT and CDR2 FQNNGV.

The chain has TRBV6-5 and TRBJ1-2; maybe TRBD1 (6 bases). The CDR3 contains 12 residues. V lost 7 bases to trimming and J lost 8 bases, with 14 bases between them. The germline V gene encodes CDR1 MNHEY and CDR2 SVGAGI. The CDR3 here is CASTPGGQGYTF. Written as DNA, the CDR3 is TGTGCCAGCACCCCGGGGGGACAAGGCTACACCTTC.

The gene calls are TRBV6-9 and TRBJ2-7, with D unresolved. The V gene lost 11 bases and the J gene lost 2 bases, with 7 bases spanning the gap. The CDR3 covers 10 residues. CDR1 is MNHGY and CDR2 is SVAAGI in the germline V gene. In DNA form, the CDR3 reads TGTGCCCCAGGCACCTACGAGCAGTACTTC. It is translated as CAPGTYEQYF.

The chain has TRBV19 and TRBJ1-2, with D maybe TRBD1 (5 bases). Per germline, CDR1 LNHDA and CDR2 SQIVND (reference sequence). The CDR3 has 15 amino acids. The V and J ends lost 5 bases and 5 bases respectively, with 18 bases between them. The CDR3 bases are TGTGCCAGTAGTTCCGGCGACAGCGGGATTTATGGCTACACCTTC. Protein product: CASSSGDSGIYGYTF.